The following is a T cell receptor beta chain sequence with its context. Regarding donors, all were healthy bone marrow donors. These data belong to a study of cytomegalovirus exposure and HLA in healthy donors. The length of the CDR3 is 16 residues. V shed 6 bases and J shed 0 bases, with 15 bases lying between them. From germline, CDR1 is LNHDA and CDR2 SQIVND (reference sequence). PCR used 60 Vbeta primers and 13 Jbeta primers. Data came from immunoSEQ multiplex PCR; TCRdb stores just in-frame clones and leaves some out. Among 55,000 to 70,000 clones listed, roughly 70% were seen once. The chain combines TRBV19 with TRBJ1-5; tentatively, D is TRBD1 (6 bases). The clonotype was recovered from a woman aged 60 to 75 in good health and CMV-seropositive. The sequencing sample was made of PBMCs. CDR3 DNA sequence: TGTGCCAGTAGCTTACTGGGACAACATAGCAATCAGCCCCAGCATTTT. This sequence encodes CASSLLGQHSNQPQHF.